This T cell receptor (beta chain) was captured by sequencing in a study of blood T cell repertoires in COVID-19. In the authors' methods: Quantification of nucleated cells was approximated via reference gene primer amplification. Sequencing was performed with immunoSEQ multiplex PCR; in TCRdb, only in-frame clones are kept and a portion is missing. V, J and clone size are those of that table, while D and trimming were read from the DNA. Among about 200,000 clones, approximately 90% were seen once, and the ten largest hold approximately 5.9%. This receptor was identified in a man of 80 years or more with acute or convalescent COVID-19. Specimen: peripheral blood.

The CDR3 sequence is CASSQADRVNQPQHF. CDR3 DNA sequence: TGCGCCAGCAGCCAAGCTGACAGGGTGAATCAGCCCCAGCATTTT. The genes are TRBV4-1 and TRBJ1-5; TRBD1 agrees at 7 bases. This CDR3 is 15 amino acids long. CDR1 MGHRA and CDR2 YSYEKL come from the germline V gene. Unmatched junction bases numbered 4, after V lost 1 base and J lost 4 bases.